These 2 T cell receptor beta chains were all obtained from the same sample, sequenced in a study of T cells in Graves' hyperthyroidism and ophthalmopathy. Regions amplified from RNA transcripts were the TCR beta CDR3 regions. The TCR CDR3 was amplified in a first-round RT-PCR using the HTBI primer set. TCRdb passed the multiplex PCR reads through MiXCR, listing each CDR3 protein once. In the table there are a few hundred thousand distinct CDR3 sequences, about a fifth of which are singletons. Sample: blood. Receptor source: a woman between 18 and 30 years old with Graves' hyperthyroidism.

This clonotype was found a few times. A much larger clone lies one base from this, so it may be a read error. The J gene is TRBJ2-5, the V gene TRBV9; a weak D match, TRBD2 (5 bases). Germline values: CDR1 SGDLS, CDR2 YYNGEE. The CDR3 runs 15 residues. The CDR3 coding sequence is TGTGCCAGCAGCGTAGATTTGGGCGGGTTAGAGACCAAGTACTTC. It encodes CASSVDLGGLETKYF.

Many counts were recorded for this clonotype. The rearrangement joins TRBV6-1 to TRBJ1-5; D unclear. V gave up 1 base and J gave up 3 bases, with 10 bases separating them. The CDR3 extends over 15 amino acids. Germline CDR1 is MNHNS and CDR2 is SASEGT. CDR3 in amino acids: CASSEDISSNQPQHF. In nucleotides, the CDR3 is TGTGCCAGCAGTGAAGACATATCCTCCAATCAGCCCCAGCATTTT.